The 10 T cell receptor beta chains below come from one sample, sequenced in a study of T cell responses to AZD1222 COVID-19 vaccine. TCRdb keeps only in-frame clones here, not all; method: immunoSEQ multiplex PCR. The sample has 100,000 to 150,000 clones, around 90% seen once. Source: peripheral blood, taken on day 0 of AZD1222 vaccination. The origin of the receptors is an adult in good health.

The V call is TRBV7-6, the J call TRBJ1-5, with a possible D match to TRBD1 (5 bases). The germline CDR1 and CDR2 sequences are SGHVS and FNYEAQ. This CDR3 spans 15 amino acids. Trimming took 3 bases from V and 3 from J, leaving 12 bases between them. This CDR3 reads CASSLAQGHNQPQHF. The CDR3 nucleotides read TGTGCCAGCAGCTTGGCCCAGGGTCACAATCAGCCCCAGCATTTT.

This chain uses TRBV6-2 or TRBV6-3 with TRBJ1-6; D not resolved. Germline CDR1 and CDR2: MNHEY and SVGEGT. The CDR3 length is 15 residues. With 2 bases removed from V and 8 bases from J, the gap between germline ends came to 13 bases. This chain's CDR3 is CASSYTYLGDSPLHF. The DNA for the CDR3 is TGTGCCAGCAGTTACACTTACCTAGGCGATTCACCCCTCCACTTT.

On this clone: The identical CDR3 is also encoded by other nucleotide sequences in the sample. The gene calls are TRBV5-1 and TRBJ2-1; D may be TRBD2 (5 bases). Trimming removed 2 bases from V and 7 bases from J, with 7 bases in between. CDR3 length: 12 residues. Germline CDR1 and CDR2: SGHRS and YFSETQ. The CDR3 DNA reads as TGCGCCAGCAGCTTAGGAGGAAATGAGCAGTTCTTC. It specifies CASSLGGNEQFF.

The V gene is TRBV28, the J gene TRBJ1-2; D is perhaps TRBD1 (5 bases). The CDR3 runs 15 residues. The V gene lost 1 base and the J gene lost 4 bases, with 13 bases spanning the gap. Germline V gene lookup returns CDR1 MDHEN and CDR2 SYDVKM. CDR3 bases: TGTGCCAGCAGTTTATCGGGGACTTCGGTCTATGGCTACACCTTC. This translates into CASSLSGTSVYGYTF.

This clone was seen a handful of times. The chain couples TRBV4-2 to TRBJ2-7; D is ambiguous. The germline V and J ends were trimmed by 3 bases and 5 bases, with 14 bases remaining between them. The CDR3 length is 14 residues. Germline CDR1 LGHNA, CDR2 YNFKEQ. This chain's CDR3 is CASSHGPDSDEQYF. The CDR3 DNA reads TGTGCCAGCAGCCACGGGCCCGACTCGGACGAGCAGTACTTC.

CDR3 DNA: TGTGCCAGCACCAAGGAGGGTATTCAAGCCTACGAGCAGTACTTC. It codes for CASTKEGIQAYEQYF. The chain employs TRBV6-5 and TRBJ2-7; tentatively, D is TRBD2 (6 bases). V was shortened by 7 bases and J by 2 bases, with 18 bases between the two germline ends. The CDR3 loop spans 15 amino acids. In germline, CDR1 is MNHEY, CDR2 SVGAGI.

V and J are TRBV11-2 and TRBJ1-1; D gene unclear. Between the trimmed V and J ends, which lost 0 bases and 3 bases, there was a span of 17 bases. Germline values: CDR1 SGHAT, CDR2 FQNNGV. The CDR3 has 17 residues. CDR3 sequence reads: CASSLDLPVGRHTEAFF. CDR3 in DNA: TGTGCCAGCAGCTTAGATCTCCCCGTCGGGCGCCACACTGAAGCTTTCTTT. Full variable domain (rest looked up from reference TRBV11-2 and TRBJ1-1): EAGVAQSPRYKIIEKRQSVAFWCNPISGHATLYWYQQILGQGPKLLIQFQNNGVVDDSQLPKDRFSAERLKGVDSTLKIQPAKLEDSAVYLCASSLDLPVGRHTEAFFGQGTRLTVV.

CDR3 DNA: TGTGCCAGCAGTGAAGGACTAGCGGGGCGAAGGGATACGCAGTATTTT. Translating gives CASSEGLAGRRDTQYF. This chain connects TRBV6-4 to TRBJ2-3; 12 nucleotides align to TRBD2. Trimming took 3 bases from V and 6 from J; bases not matched to a gene: 7. Germline lookup yields CDR1 MRHNA and CDR2 SNTAGT. This CDR3 spans 16 amino acids.

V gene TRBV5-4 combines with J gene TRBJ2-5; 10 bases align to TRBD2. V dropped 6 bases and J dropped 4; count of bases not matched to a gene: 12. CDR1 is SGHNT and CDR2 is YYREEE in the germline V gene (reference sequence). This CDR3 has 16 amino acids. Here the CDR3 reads CASTKAASGRGETQYF. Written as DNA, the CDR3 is TGTGCCAGCACCAAGGCGGCTAGCGGGAGAGGAGAGACCCAGTACTTC.

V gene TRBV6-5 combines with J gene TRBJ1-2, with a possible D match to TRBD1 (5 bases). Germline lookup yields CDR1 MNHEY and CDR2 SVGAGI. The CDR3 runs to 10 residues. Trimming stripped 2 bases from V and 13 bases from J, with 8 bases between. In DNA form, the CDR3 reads TGTGCCAGCAGTTACGTCGGGGCCACCTTC. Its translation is CASSYVGATF.